This is a list of T cell receptor beta chains from one sample in a study of blood T cell repertoires in COVID-19. The assay was immunoSEQ multiplex PCR, and TCRdb's table has in-frame clones only and misses some. This table has about 93,000 clones, around 90% appearing once. Specimen: peripheral blood. Receptors originate from a human donor with active COVID-19. The donor label of this sample is uncertain. The CDR3 runs from the conserved cysteine through the conserved F or W. The D gene is left open where the match is weak. Expanded clones get a size class; other rows say once, few or many, or leave the size out.

.,TRBJ1-2,TRBV3-1/TRBV3-2,.,TGTGCCAGCAGCTATAAAGGCGCCAGGGGAACTAATAGAGACTATGGCTACACCTTC,CASSYKGARGTNRDYGYTF
.,TRBJ1-3,TRBV12-3/TRBV12-4,.,TGTGCCAGCAGACTCTCTCCCGGAAACACCATATATTTT,CASRLSPGNTIYF
.,TRBJ2-7,TRBV5-1,.,TGCGCCAGCAGTCAACAGGACACTTCCTACGAGCAGTACTTC,CASSQQDTSYEQYF
.,TRBJ2-7,TRBV9,TRBD2,TGTGCCAGCAGCGTAGGCGGTAGCGGGTGGACCTACGAGCAGTACTTC,CASSVGGSGWTYEQYF
.,TRBJ2-1,TRBV7-2,.,TGTGCCAGCAGCTTAGTGGGCAGGGAACGCTACAATGAGCAGTTCTTC,CASSLVGRERYNEQFF
.,TRBJ1-5,TRBV18,.,TGTGCCAGCTCACCGCAGGGCTCTTATCAGCCCCAGCATTTT,CASSPQGSYQPQHF
.,TRBJ2-3,TRBV28,.,TGTGCCAGCAGTTTAGGCAGGGGCCCCGAAACCGTACCCACAGATACGCAGTATTTT,CASSLGRGPETVPTDTQYF
.,TRBJ1-2,TRBV6-4,.,TGTGCCAGCAGTGAGATGGTGGGGGCCGCCTATGGCTACACCTTC,CASSEMVGAAYGYTF
.,TRBJ2-3,TRBV6-1,.,TGTGCCAGCAGTGAAGCGTCTTATGGGACTGACAGCACAGATACGCAGTATTTT,CASSEASYGTDSTDTQYF
.,TRBJ2-5,TRBV20-1,TRBD2,TGCAGTGCTAGTCCTAGCGGGGGTTTCGAAGAGACCCAGTACTTC,CSASPSGGFEETQYF
once,TRBJ1-5,TRBV10-3,.,TGTGCCATCCCCCGGGGGTTTTATCAGCCCCAGCATTTT,CAIPRGFYQPQHF
.,TRBJ1-1,TRBV9,TRBD1,TGTGCCAGCAGCGCAGGACAGGAGATGGGTGGCACTGAAGCTTTCTTT,CASSAGQEMGGTEAFF
once,TRBJ2-7,TRBV28,TRBD2,TGTGCCAGCACGGGGGGGGCGTTGGCCTACGAGCAGTACTTC,CASTGGALAYEQYF
.,TRBJ1-2,TRBV9,.,TGTGCCAGCAGCGTAGCGGCAGTTGGGCAGGGGAACGATGGCTACACCTTC,CASSVAAVGQGNDGYTF
.,TRBJ1-5,TRBV2,.,TGTGCCAGCAGTGATCCGGGCGAGGGCCTTCATCAGCCCCAGCATTTT,CASSDPGEGLHQPQHF
.,TRBJ1-1,TRBV6-5,.,TGTGCCAGCGGCCTGGGACATATGAACACTGAAGCTTTCTTT,CASGLGHMNTEAFF
once,TRBJ2-3,TRBV20-1,TRBD2,TGCAGTGCTAGTGTCGTTAGCGGGGCCACGGGAGATACGCAGTATTTT,CSASVVSGATGDTQYF
.,TRBJ2-2,TRBV9,TRBD2,TGTGCCAGCAGCGTAGAGGGGAGACTAGCCTCCGGGGAGCTGTTTTTT,CASSVEGRLASGELFF
.,TRBJ1-6,TRBV7-9,.,TGTGCCAGCAGCTTAGATATGGTTTCAGGTTCACCCCTCCACTTT,CASSLDMVSGSPLHF
.,TRBJ2-5,TRBV5-6,.,TGTGCCAGCAGCGCCCAGGGGGAGACCCAGTACTTC,CASSAQGETQYF
few,TRBJ2-1,TRBV4-2,.,TGTGCCAGCAGCCAAGATAGCGCCAACTCCTACAATGAGCAGTTCTTC,CASSQDSANSYNEQFF
.,TRBJ1-6,TRBV5-1,TRBD1,TGCGCCAGCAGCTTGGGGACAGGGGCCTATAATTCACCCCTCCACTTT,CASSLGTGAYNSPLHF
.,TRBJ1-2,TRBV3-1/TRBV3-2,.,TGTGCCAGCAGCCAAGCCCCAAACAGTAACTATGGCTACACCTTC,CASSQAPNSNYGYTF
.,TRBJ2-7,TRBV5-4,TRBD2,TGTGCCAGCAGCGTGTGGGGGGGGAGCTACGAGCAGTACTTC,CASSVWGGSYEQYF
.,TRBJ2-5,TRBV27,.,TGTGCCAGCAGCCCGAGACTAGGAGAGACCCAGTACTTC,CASSPRLGETQYF
.,TRBJ1-2,TRBV5-5,TRBD1,TGTGCCAGCAGCCCACCTACAGGGGTTGGTGGCTACACCTTC,CASSPPTGVGGYTF
.,TRBJ1-1,TRBV6-4,TRBD1,TGTGCCAGCAGCCCTTCAGGGGGCAAGAACACTGAAGCTTTCTTT,CASSPSGGKNTEAFF
few,TRBJ2-7,TRBV5-4,TRBD1,TGTGCCAGCAGCCGCTACGGCCAGGGGGCCTACGAGCAGTACTTC,CASSRYGQGAYEQYF
few,TRBJ2-7,TRBV27,TRBD1,TGTGCCAGCAGCTATCGACAGGGAACCTACGAGCAGTACTTC,CASSYRQGTYEQYF
.,TRBJ2-7,TRBV30,TRBD1,TGTGCCTGGAGTCTCCTTCCGGGACAGGGGTTCTCGTACTTC,CAWSLLPGQGFSYF
.,TRBJ2-1,TRBV7-6,.,TGTGCCAGCAGCTTACCCGACTACCGGAGCTACAATGAGCAGTTCTTC,CASSLPDYRSYNEQFF
.,TRBJ2-7,TRBV4-3,TRBD2,TGCGCCAGCAGCCAAGACCTACTAGCGGCTACCTCCTACGAGCAGTACTTC,CASSQDLLAATSYEQYF
.,TRBJ1-1,TRBV3-1/TRBV3-2,.,TGTGCCAGCAGCCAACCCAAACTGTGGACAGATTCCATGAACACTGAAGCTTTCTTT,CASSQPKLWTDSMNTEAFF
.,TRBJ1-5,TRBV11-2,.,TGTGCCAGCAGCTTAGTCGGACAGTCCAATCAGCCCCAGCATTTT,CASSLVGQSNQPQHF
.,TRBJ1-6,TRBV27,TRBD1,TGTGCCAGCAGTCCTACGACAGGGGCCAATTCACCCCTCCACTTT,CASSPTTGANSPLHF
.,TRBJ2-7,TRBV4-3,TRBD1,TGCGCCAGCAGCAGGGGGCTCCTCTCCTACGAGCAGTACTTC,CASSRGLLSYEQYF